Listed below are T cell receptor beta chains from one sample, sequenced in a study of identical twins. TCRdb analysed the 5' RACE reads with MiXCR anew, one entry per CDR3 protein. This sample has around 490,000 distinct CDR3 sequences, with 20% to 25% found just once. The same data also contributed to another study, on yellow fever vaccine responses in identical twins.

The sequenced sample consisted of CD4+ T cells sorted from blood. The origin of the receptors is a woman aged 18-30 years in good health. The CDR3 runs from the conserved cysteine through the conserved F or W. A D gene is named only where the DNA matches it firmly. Clone size appears in some rows only: once, few, many, or a class for an expanded clone.

j_call d_call v_call clone_size cdr3_aa cdr3_nt
TRBJ1-4 NA TRBV6-1 NA CASRHRTNNEKLFF TGTGCCAGCAGACATAGAACCAATAATGAAAAACTGTTTTTT
TRBJ1-4 NA TRBV20-1 few CSARQVGEKLFF TGCAGTGCTAGGCAGGTCGGTGAAAAACTGTTTTTT
TRBJ2-7 TRBD2 TRBV5-1 few CASSLELAAYEQYF TGCGCCAGCAGCTTGGAACTAGCGGCCTACGAGCAGTACTTC
TRBJ2-2 NA TRBV12-3/TRBV12-4 NA CASSFRTTNTGELFF TGTGCCAGCAGTTTTAGGACTACGAACACCGGGGAGCTGTTTTTT
TRBJ2-3 NA TRBV5-1 few CASSSRSATDTQYF TGCGCCAGCAGCTCTAGGTCGGCCACAGATACGCAGTATTTT
TRBJ2-4 NA TRBV12-3/TRBV12-4 NA CASSLQAAAKNIQYF TGTGCCAGCAGTTTACAGGCGGCAGCCAAAAACATTCAGTACTTC
TRBJ1-1 NA TRBV5-1 few CASSLTGHEAFF TGCGCCAGCAGCTTAACGGGACACGAAGCTTTCTTT
TRBJ2-1 TRBD2 TRBV20-1 NA CSARVPAGNEQFF TGCAGTGCTAGAGTCCCAGCGGGGAATGAGCAGTTCTTC
TRBJ2-2 NA TRBV9 few CASSPPWGADTGELFF TGTGCCAGCAGCCCCCCCTGGGGGGCGGACACCGGGGAGCTGTTTTTT
TRBJ2-4 TRBD2 TRBV25-1 NA CASSEPWGGRNIQYF TGTGCCAGCAGTGAACCGTGGGGGGGAAGAAACATTCAGTACTTC
TRBJ2-7 NA TRBV12-3/TRBV12-4 NA CASSRTLHEQYF TGTGCCAGCAGCAGGACGCTCCACGAGCAGTACTTC
TRBJ1-2 NA TRBV3-1 once CASSQNLGPVDYTF TGTGCCAGCAGCCAAAATTTGGGGCCCGTCGACTACACCTTC
TRBJ2-7 NA TRBV5-1 few CASASATGNSYEQYF TGCGCCAGCGCTTCGGCGACCGGCAACTCCTACGAGCAGTACTTC
TRBJ2-3 NA TRBV5-1 NA CASSSEWSGDTQYF TGCGCCAGCAGCTCGGAGTGGTCCGGAGATACGCAGTATTTT
TRBJ2-2 TRBD1 TRBV5-5 NA CASSLGFGTGGTGELFF TGTGCCAGCAGCTTGGGCTTCGGGACAGGGGGCACCGGGGAGCTGTTTTTT
TRBJ2-3 TRBD2 TRBV5-4 few CASSRTPGTSPTDTQYF TGTGCCAGCAGCCGGACCCCCGGGACTAGTCCCACAGATACGCAGTATTTT